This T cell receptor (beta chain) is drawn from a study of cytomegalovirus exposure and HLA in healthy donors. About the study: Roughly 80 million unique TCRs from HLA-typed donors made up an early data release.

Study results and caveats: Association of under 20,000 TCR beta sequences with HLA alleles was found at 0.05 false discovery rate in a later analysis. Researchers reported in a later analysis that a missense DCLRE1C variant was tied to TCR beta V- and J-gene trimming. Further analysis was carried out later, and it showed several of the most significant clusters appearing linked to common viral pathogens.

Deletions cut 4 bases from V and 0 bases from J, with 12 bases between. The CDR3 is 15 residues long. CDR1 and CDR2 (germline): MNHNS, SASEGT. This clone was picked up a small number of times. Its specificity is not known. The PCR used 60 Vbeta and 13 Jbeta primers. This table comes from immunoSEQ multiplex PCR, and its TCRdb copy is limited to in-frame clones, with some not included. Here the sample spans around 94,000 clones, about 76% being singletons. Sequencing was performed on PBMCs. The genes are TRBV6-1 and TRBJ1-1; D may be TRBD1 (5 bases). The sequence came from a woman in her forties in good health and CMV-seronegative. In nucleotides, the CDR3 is TGTGCCAGCAGTGCTCCGGGACTCCTGAACACTGAAGCTTTCTTT. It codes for CASSAPGLLNTEAFF.